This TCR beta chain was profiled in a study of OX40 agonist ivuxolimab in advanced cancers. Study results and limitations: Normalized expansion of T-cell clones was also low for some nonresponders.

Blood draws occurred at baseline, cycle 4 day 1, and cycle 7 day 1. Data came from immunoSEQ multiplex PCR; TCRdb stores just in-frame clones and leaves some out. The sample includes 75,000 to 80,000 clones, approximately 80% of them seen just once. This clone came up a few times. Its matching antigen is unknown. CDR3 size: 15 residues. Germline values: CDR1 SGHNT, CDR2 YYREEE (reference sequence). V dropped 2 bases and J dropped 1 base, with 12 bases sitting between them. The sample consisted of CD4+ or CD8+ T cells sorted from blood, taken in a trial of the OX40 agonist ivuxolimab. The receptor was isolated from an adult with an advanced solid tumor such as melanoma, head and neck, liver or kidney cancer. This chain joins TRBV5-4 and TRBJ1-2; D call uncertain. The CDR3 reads CASSFLGGNNYGYTF. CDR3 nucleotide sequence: TGTGCCAGCAGCTTTCTGGGAGGGAATAACTATGGCTACACCTTC. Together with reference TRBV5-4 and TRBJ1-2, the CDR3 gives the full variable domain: ETGVTQSPTHLIKTRGQQVTLRCSSQSGHNTVSWYQQALGQGPQFIFQYYREEENGRGNFPPRFSGLQFPNYSSELNVNALELDDSALYLCASSFLGGNNYGYTFGSGTRLTVV.